The rows below give T cell receptor beta chains drawn from one sample of a study of T cell changes during pregnancy in multiple sclerosis. TCRdb's copy holds only in-frame clones and misses some; the assay was immunoSEQ multiplex PCR. Of around 33,000 clones in the sample, approximately 90% were seen once. Sequenced here: CD8+ T cells from peripheral blood mononuclear cells, sampled before pregnancy. All receptors derive from a female donor with multiple sclerosis, enrolled in a pregnancy study. Both conserved end residues are part of each CDR3. The D gene is left open where the match is weak. For some rows the clone size is stated as once, few or many, or as a class when expanded; others skip it.

d_gene: .
abundance: once
v_gene: TRBV27
j_gene: TRBJ2-7
CDR3aa: CASSLGGISYEQYF
CDR3nt: TGTGCCAGCAGTTTAGGGGGGATCTCCTACGAGCAGTACTTC

d_gene: .
abundance: .
v_gene: TRBV2
j_gene: TRBJ2-7
CDR3aa: CASSSPVEQYF
CDR3nt: TGTGCCAGCAGTTCCCCGGTCGAGCAGTACTTC

d_gene: .
abundance: once
v_gene: TRBV28
j_gene: TRBJ1-5
CDR3aa: CASSLAGNQPQHF
CDR3nt: TGTGCCAGCTCCCTGGCGGGGAACCAGCCCCAGCATTTT

d_gene: TRBD1
abundance: .
v_gene: TRBV18
j_gene: TRBJ2-3
CDR3aa: CASSLQNRQGGTDTQYF
CDR3nt: TGTGCCAGCTCACTCCAAAACCGACAGGGAGGCACAGATACGCAGTATTTT

d_gene: TRBD2
abundance: .
v_gene: TRBV7-8
j_gene: TRBJ2-3
CDR3aa: CASSLVRSSGGLKDTQYF
CDR3nt: TGTGCCAGCAGCTTAGTAAGGTCTAGCGGGGGGCTGAAAGATACGCAGTATTTT

d_gene: .
abundance: .
v_gene: TRBV18
j_gene: TRBJ2-3
CDR3aa: CASSPQDSIDTQYF
CDR3nt: TGTGCCAGCTCACCCCAGGACAGCATAGATACGCAGTATTTT

d_gene: TRBD1
abundance: .
v_gene: TRBV13
j_gene: TRBJ2-5
CDR3aa: CASSRTGEETQYF
CDR3nt: TGTGCCAGCAGTAGGACAGGGGAAGAGACCCAGTACTTC

d_gene: TRBD2
abundance: .
v_gene: TRBV6-5
j_gene: TRBJ2-1
CDR3aa: CASSYLRGRDYNEQFF
CDR3nt: TGTGCCAGCAGTTACTTGCGCGGGAGGGACTACAATGAGCAGTTCTTC

d_gene: TRBD1
abundance: .
v_gene: TRBV6-4
j_gene: TRBJ2-3
CDR3aa: CASSDLGTGGKDTQYF
CDR3nt: TGTGCCAGCAGTGACTTGGGGACAGGGGGCAAAGATACGCAGTATTTT

d_gene: .
abundance: once
v_gene: TRBV15
j_gene: TRBJ2-3
CDR3aa: CATSRVLEGRTDTQYF
CDR3nt: TGTGCCACCAGCAGAGTATTGGAGGGACGCACAGATACGCAGTATTTT

d_gene: .
abundance: .
v_gene: TRBV19
j_gene: TRBJ2-2
CDR3aa: CASSIYGELFF
CDR3nt: TGTGCCAGTAGTATTTACGGGGAGCTGTTTTTT

d_gene: .
abundance: .
v_gene: TRBV19
j_gene: TRBJ2-7
CDR3aa: CASSVTAVYEQYF
CDR3nt: TGTGCCAGTAGTGTGACAGCCGTTTACGAGCAGTACTTC

d_gene: .
abundance: .
v_gene: TRBV6-5
j_gene: TRBJ1-2
CDR3aa: CASSYENSYGYTF
CDR3nt: TGTGCCAGCAGTTACGAAAACAGCTATGGCTACACCTTC

d_gene: .
abundance: .
v_gene: TRBV7-8
j_gene: TRBJ2-5
CDR3aa: CASSRTTGLTQETQYF
CDR3nt: TGTGCCAGCAGTCGGACGACGGGATTGACACAAGAGACCCAGTACTTC

d_gene: .
abundance: .
v_gene: TRBV6-5
j_gene: TRBJ2-2
CDR3aa: CASSYVAVRSSGELFF
CDR3nt: TGTGCCAGCAGTTACGTGGCGGTTCGGTCGTCCGGGGAGCTGTTTTTT

d_gene: .
abundance: medium-sized
v_gene: TRBV30
j_gene: TRBJ1-1
CDR3aa: CAWNGGGTEAFF
CDR3nt: TGTGCCTGGAACGGGGGGGGCACTGAAGCTTTCTTT

d_gene: TRBD1
abundance: .
v_gene: TRBV28
j_gene: TRBJ2-7
CDR3aa: CASSLGQGAYEQYF
CDR3nt: TGTGCCAGCAGTTTGGGACAGGGCGCCTACGAGCAGTACTTC

d_gene: TRBD2
abundance: .
v_gene: TRBV27
j_gene: TRBJ2-7
CDR3aa: CASSPTAGGGEQYF
CDR3nt: TGTGCCAGCAGTCCGACAGCGGGAGGGGGGGAGCAGTACTTC

d_gene: TRBD1
abundance: many
v_gene: TRBV2
j_gene: TRBJ2-7
CDR3aa: CASRDRDEQYF
CDR3nt: TGTGCCAGCAGGGACAGGGACGAGCAGTACTTC

d_gene: TRBD1
abundance: .
v_gene: TRBV5-6
j_gene: TRBJ1-5
CDR3aa: CASSLRQGQPQHF
CDR3nt: TGTGCCAGCAGCTTGCGACAGGGCCAGCCCCAGCATTTT

d_gene: TRBD1
abundance: .
v_gene: TRBV7-9
j_gene: TRBJ1-2
CDR3aa: CASSSTGTAYGYTF
CDR3nt: TGTGCCAGCAGTTCAACCGGGACAGCTTATGGCTACACCTTC

d_gene: .
abundance: .
v_gene: TRBV10-3
j_gene: TRBJ1-1
CDR3aa: CAISESSDTEAFF
CDR3nt: TGTGCCATCAGTGAGTCGTCGGACACTGAAGCTTTCTTT

d_gene: .
abundance: .
v_gene: TRBV4-3
j_gene: TRBJ2-4
CDR3aa: CASSQDAPYKIAKNIQYF
CDR3nt: TGCGCCAGCAGCCAAGATGCGCCTTATAAAATAGCCAAAAACATTCAGTACTTC

d_gene: .
abundance: few
v_gene: TRBV30
j_gene: TRBJ1-5
CDR3aa: CAWSAGVSNQPQHF
CDR3nt: TGTGCCTGGAGTGCAGGGGTTAGCAATCAGCCCCAGCATTTT

d_gene: TRBD2
abundance: .
v_gene: TRBV19
j_gene: TRBJ2-1
CDR3aa: CASSIVLAGPHEQFF
CDR3nt: TGTGCCAGTAGTATAGTCCTAGCGGGCCCCCATGAGCAGTTCTTC

d_gene: .
abundance: once
v_gene: TRBV7-9
j_gene: TRBJ1-2
CDR3aa: CASSETGSYGYTF
CDR3nt: TGTGCCAGCAGCGAAACAGGGTCCTATGGCTACACCTTC

d_gene: .
abundance: .
v_gene: TRBV5-1
j_gene: TRBJ1-2
CDR3aa: CASSLAPDYGYTF
CDR3nt: TGCGCCAGCAGCTTGGCCCCGGACTATGGCTACACCTTC

d_gene: TRBD1
abundance: .
v_gene: TRBV9
j_gene: TRBJ2-7
CDR3aa: CASSATGTGGDEQYF
CDR3nt: TGTGCCAGCAGCGCAACCGGGACAGGGGGCGACGAGCAGTACTTC

d_gene: .
abundance: .
v_gene: TRBV4-3
j_gene: TRBJ1-1
CDR3aa: CASSQDPGKGNTEAFF
CDR3nt: TGCGCCAGCAGCCAAGACCCCGGGAAGGGGAACACTGAAGCTTTCTTT

d_gene: .
abundance: .
v_gene: TRBV15
j_gene: TRBJ2-6
CDR3aa: CATTGILGANVLTF
CDR3nt: TGTGCCACCACAGGGATCCTCGGGGCCAACGTCCTGACTTTC

d_gene: TRBD1
abundance: .
v_gene: TRBV4-3
j_gene: TRBJ2-5
CDR3aa: CASSQEQGARETQYF
CDR3nt: TGCGCCAGCAGCCAGGAACAGGGGGCGCGGGAGACCCAGTACTTC

d_gene: .
abundance: .
v_gene: TRBV7-6
j_gene: TRBJ2-1
CDR3aa: CASSLARYNEQFF
CDR3nt: TGTGCCAGCAGCTTAGCGCGGTACAATGAGCAGTTCTTC

d_gene: TRBD1
abundance: .
v_gene: TRBV7-9
j_gene: TRBJ1-1
CDR3aa: CAGDRAMNTEAFF
CDR3nt: TGTGCGGGGGACAGGGCAATGAACACTGAAGCTTTCTTT

d_gene: TRBD1
abundance: .
v_gene: TRBV6-1
j_gene: TRBJ1-4
CDR3aa: CASSESRGYEKLFF
CDR3nt: TGTGCCAGCAGTGAATCCAGGGGGTATGAAAAACTGTTTTTT

d_gene: TRBD1
abundance: .
v_gene: TRBV30
j_gene: TRBJ2-7
CDR3aa: CAWGGQGPLDEQYF
CDR3nt: TGTGCCTGGGGGGGACAGGGGCCCCTCGACGAGCAGTACTTC

d_gene: .
abundance: .
v_gene: TRBV7-2
j_gene: TRBJ2-7
CDR3aa: CASSFGPVHYSYEQYF
CDR3nt: TGTGCCAGCAGCTTTGGGCCAGTTCATTACTCCTACGAGCAGTACTTC

d_gene: TRBD1
abundance: .
v_gene: TRBV30
j_gene: TRBJ2-3
CDR3aa: CAWSDPLNRGLKDTQYF
CDR3nt: TGTGCCTGGAGCGATCCCCTAAACAGGGGGCTGAAAGATACGCAGTATTTT

d_gene: TRBD2
abundance: .
v_gene: TRBV5-6
j_gene: TRBJ2-5
CDR3aa: CASSIGTSGKETQYF
CDR3nt: TGTGCCAGCAGCATCGGGACTAGCGGAAAAGAGACCCAGTACTTC

d_gene: .
abundance: once
v_gene: TRBV27
j_gene: TRBJ2-1
CDR3aa: CASSLQTNNEQFF
CDR3nt: TGTGCCAGCAGTTTACAGACTAACAATGAGCAGTTCTTC

d_gene: TRBD2
abundance: .
v_gene: TRBV2
j_gene: TRBJ2-5
CDR3aa: CASRSASGEETQYF
CDR3nt: TGTGCCAGCAGATCGGCTAGCGGGGAAGAGACCCAGTACTTC

d_gene: TRBD1
abundance: .
v_gene: TRBV6-5
j_gene: TRBJ1-1
CDR3aa: CASRFDRDPEAFF
CDR3nt: TGTGCCAGTCGATTCGACAGGGACCCTGAAGCTTTCTTT

d_gene: .
abundance: once
v_gene: TRBV19
j_gene: TRBJ2-7
CDR3aa: CASSIKGAYEQYF
CDR3nt: TGTGCCAGTAGTATCAAGGGGGCCTACGAGCAGTACTTC

d_gene: TRBD2
abundance: few
v_gene: TRBV6-4
j_gene: TRBJ2-2
CDR3aa: CASSDSSSGTSGELFF
CDR3nt: TGTGCCAGCAGTGACAGCTCGAGCGGGACTAGCGGGGAGCTGTTTTTT

d_gene: .
abundance: .
v_gene: TRBV2
j_gene: TRBJ2-4
CDR3aa: CANSPSLNNRLLAKNIQYF
CDR3nt: TGTGCCAACTCACCCTCCCTGAATAACAGGCTACTAGCCAAAAACATTCAGTACTTC

d_gene: TRBD2
abundance: .
v_gene: TRBV5-1
j_gene: TRBJ2-3
CDR3aa: CASSFWRGGTDTQYF
CDR3nt: TGCGCCAGCAGCTTTTGGCGCGGGGGGACAGATACGCAGTATTTT

d_gene: .
abundance: .
v_gene: TRBV6-5
j_gene: TRBJ2-3
CDR3aa: CASSYSTGDTQYF
CDR3nt: TGTGCCAGCAGTTACTCGACCGGGGATACGCAGTATTTT

d_gene: TRBD1
abundance: .
v_gene: TRBV27
j_gene: TRBJ2-2
CDR3aa: CASSLYYNPSQGDSVTGELFF
CDR3nt: TGTGCCAGCAGTTTATATTACAATCCTTCCCAGGGGGATAGTGTCACCGGGGAGCTGTTTTTT

d_gene: TRBD2
abundance: .
v_gene: TRBV27
j_gene: TRBJ2-7
CDR3aa: CASALAGGPYEQYF
CDR3nt: TGTGCCAGCGCACTAGCGGGAGGGCCCTACGAGCAGTACTTC